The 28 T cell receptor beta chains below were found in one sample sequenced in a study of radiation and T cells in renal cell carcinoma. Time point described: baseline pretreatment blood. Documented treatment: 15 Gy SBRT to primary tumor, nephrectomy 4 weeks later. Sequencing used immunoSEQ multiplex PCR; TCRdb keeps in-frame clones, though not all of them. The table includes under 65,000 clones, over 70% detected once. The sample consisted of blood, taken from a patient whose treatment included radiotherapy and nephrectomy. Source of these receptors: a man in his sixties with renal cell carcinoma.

The CDR3 DNA reads as TGTGCCAGCAGCTTAGGAGACAGGGGGTGCCCCGGATCTCCGAACACCGGGGAGCTGTTTTTT. Translating gives CASSLGDRGCPGSPNTGELFF. The gene calls are TRBV13 and TRBJ2-2; 9 nucleotides agree with TRBD1. Per the germline V gene, CDR1 is PRHDT and CDR2 is FYEKMQ (reference sequence). The CDR3 spans 21 residues. V shed 0 bases and J 0 bases; nucleotides not matched to a gene: 14. The full variable domain, with the rest looked up from reference TRBV13 and TRBJ2-2, is AAGVIQSPRHLIKEKRETATLKCYPIPRHDTVYWYQQGPGQDPQFLISFYEKMQSDKGSIPDRFSAQQFSDYHSELNMSSLELGDSALYFCASSLGDRGCPGSPNTGELFFGEGSRLTVL.

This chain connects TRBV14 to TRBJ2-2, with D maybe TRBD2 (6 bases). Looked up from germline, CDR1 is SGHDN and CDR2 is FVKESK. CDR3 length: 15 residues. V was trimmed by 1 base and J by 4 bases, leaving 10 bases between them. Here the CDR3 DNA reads TGTGCCAGCAGCCAAGTGACGGAGGGCACCGGGGAGCTGTTTTTT. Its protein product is CASSQVTEGTGELFF.

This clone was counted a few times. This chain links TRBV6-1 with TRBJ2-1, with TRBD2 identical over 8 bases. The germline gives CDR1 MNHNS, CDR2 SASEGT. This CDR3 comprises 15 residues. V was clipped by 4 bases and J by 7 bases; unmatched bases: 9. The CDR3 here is CASSGRLAGGNEQFF. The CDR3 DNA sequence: TGTGCCAGCAGTGGCCGTCTAGCGGGTGGGAATGAGCAGTTCTTC.

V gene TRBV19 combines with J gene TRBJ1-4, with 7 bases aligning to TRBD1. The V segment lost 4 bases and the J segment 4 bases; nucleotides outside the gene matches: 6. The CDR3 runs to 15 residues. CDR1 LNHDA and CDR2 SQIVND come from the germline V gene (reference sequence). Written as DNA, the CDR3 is TGTGCCAGTAGTAAGGGGGACAGTCTTAATGAAAAACTGTTTTTT. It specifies CASSKGDSLNEKLFF.

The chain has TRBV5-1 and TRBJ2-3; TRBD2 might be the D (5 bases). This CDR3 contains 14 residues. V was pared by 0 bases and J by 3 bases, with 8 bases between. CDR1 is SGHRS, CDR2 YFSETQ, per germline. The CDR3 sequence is CASSLDRGTDTQYF. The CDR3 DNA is TGCGCCAGCAGCTTGGATCGGGGAACAGATACGCAGTATTTT. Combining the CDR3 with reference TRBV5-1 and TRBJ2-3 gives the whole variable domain KAGVTQTPRYLIKTRGQQVTLSCSPISGHRSVSWYQQTPGQGLQFLFEYFSETQRNKGNFPGRFSGRQFSNSRSEMNVSTLELGDSALYLCASSLDRGTDTQYFGPGTRLTVL.

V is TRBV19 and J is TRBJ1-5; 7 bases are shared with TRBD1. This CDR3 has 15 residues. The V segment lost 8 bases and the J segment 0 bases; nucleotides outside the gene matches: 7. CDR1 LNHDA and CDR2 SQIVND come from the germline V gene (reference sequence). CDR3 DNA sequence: TGTGCCAGTCTCGGACAGGTCTCTAGCAATCAGCCCCAGCATTTT. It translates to CASLGQVSSNQPQHF.

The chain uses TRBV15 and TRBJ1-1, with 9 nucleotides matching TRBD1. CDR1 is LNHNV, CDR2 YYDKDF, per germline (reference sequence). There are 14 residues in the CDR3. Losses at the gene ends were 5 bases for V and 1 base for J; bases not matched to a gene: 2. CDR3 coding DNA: TGTGCCACCAGCGGGGACAGGGCGAACACTGAAGCTTTCTTT. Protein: CATSGDRANTEAFF.

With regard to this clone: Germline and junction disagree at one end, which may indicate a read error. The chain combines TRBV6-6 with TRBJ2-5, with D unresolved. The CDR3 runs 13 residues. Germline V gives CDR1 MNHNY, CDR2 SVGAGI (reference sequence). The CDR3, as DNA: TGTACCAGCAGTTACTCAGGACAAGAGACCCAGTACTTC. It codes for CTSSYSGQETQYF.

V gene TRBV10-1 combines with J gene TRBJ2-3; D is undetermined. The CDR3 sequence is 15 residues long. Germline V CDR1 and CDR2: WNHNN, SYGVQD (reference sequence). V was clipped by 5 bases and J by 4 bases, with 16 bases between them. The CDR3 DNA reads TGCGCCAGCAGTAAATTCCTAACCGAATCAGATACGCAGTATTTT. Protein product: CASSKFLTESDTQYF.

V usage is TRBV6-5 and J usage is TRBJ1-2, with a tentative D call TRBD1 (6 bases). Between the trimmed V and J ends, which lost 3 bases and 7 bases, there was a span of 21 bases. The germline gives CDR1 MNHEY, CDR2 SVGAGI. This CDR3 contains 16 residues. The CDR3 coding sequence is TGTGCCAGCAGTTATTTAAATACCGGGACAAGCGGTGGCTACACCTTC. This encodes CASSYLNTGTSGGYTF.

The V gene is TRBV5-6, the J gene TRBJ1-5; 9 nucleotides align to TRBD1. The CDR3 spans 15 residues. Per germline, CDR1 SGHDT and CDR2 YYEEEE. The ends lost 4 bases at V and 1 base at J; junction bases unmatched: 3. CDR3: CASSRQGESNQPQHF. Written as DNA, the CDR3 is TGTGCCAGCAGCCGACAGGGGGAGAGCAATCAGCCCCAGCATTTT.

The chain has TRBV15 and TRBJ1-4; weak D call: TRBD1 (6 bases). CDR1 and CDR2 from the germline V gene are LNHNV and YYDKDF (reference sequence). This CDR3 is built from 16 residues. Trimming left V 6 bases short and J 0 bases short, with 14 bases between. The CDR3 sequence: CATSQPRGPTNEKLFF. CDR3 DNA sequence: TGTGCCACCAGTCAGCCCCGGGGGCCAACTAATGAAAAACTGTTTTTT.

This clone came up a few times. This chain's CDR3 is CASSNLKAQYF. The CDR3, as DNA: TGTGCCAGCAGCAACCTGAAGGCCCAGTACTTC. The chain carries TRBV7-2 and TRBJ2-5; D gene ambiguous. The germline V and J ends were trimmed by 5 bases and 9 bases, with 10 bases remaining between them. The CDR3 runs 11 residues. CDR1 is SGHTA, CDR2 FQGNSA, per germline.

The CDR3 reads CAWSASRVEDIQYF. The CDR3, as DNA: TGTGCCTGGAGTGCATCCAGGGTAGAGGACATTCAGTACTTC. The V gene is TRBV30, the J gene TRBJ2-4, with a tentative D call TRBD1 (5 bases). The CDR3 has 14 residues. Per the germline V gene, CDR1 is GTSNPN and CDR2 is SVGIG (reference sequence). The V and J ends lost 1 base and 8 bases respectively, with 15 bases between them. The entire variable domain, with the rest obtained from reference TRBV30 and TRBJ2-4, is as follows: SQTIHQWPATLVQPVGSPLSLECTVEGTSNPNLYWYRQAAGRGLQLLFYSVGIGQISSEVPQNLSASRPQDRQFILSSKKLLLSDSGFYLCAWSASRVEDIQYFGAGTRLSVL.

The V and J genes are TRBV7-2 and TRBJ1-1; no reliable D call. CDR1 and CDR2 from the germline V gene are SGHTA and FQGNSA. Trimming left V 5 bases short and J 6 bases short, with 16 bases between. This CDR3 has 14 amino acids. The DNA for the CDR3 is TGTGCCAGCAGCACGTCAAACTCCAACGCTGAAGCTTTCTTT. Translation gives CASSTSNSNAEAFF.

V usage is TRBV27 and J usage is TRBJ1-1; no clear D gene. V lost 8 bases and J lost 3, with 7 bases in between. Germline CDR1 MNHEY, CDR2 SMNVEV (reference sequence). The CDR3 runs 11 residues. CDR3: CASGEDTEAFF. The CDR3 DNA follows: TGTGCCAGCGGGGAAGACACTGAAGCTTTCTTT.

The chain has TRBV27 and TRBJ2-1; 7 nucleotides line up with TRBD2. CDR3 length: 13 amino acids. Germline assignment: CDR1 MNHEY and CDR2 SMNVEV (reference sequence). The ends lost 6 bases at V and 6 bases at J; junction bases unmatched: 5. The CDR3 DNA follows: TGTGCCAGCAGCGCCGGGACTACCAATGAGCAGTTCTTC. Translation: CASSAGTTNEQFF.

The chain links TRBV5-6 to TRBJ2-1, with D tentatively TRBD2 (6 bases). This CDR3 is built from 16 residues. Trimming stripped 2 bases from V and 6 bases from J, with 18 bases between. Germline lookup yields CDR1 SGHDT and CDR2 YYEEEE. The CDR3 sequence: CASSFASAVNGNEQFF. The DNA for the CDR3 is TGTGCCAGCAGCTTCGCTAGCGCCGTGAACGGCAATGAGCAGTTCTTC.

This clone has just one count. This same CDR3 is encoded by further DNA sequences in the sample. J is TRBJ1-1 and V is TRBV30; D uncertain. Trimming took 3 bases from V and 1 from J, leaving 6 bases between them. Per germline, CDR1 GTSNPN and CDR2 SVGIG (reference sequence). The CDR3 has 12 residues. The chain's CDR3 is CAWRGQNTEAFF. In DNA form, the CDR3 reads TGTGCCTGGAGGGGCCAGAACACTGAAGCTTTCTTT.

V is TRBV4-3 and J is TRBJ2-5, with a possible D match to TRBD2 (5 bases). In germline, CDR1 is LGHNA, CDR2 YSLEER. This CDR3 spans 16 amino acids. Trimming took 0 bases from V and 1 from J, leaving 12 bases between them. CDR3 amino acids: CASSQDPGYPQETQYF. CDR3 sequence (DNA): TGCGCCAGCAGCCAAGACCCGGGATACCCCCAAGAGACCCAGTACTTC.

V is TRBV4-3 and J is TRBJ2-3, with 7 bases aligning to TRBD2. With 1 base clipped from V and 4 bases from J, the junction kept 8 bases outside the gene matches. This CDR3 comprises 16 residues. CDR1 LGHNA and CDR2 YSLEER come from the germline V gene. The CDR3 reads CASSQGGAGISDTQYF. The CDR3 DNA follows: TGCGCCAGCAGCCAAGGGGGAGCGGGGATTTCAGATACGCAGTATTTT.

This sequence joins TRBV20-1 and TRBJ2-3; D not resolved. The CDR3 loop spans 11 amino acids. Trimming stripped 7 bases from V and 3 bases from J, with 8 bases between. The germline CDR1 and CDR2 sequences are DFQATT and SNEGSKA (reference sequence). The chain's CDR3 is CSVGETDTQYF. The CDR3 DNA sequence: TGCAGTGTCGGAGAAACAGATACGCAGTATTTT.

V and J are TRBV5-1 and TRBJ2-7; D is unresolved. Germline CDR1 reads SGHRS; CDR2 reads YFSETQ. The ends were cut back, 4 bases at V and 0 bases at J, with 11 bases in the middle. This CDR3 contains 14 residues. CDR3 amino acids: CASSPDIFSYEQYF. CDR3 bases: TGCGCCAGCAGCCCCGACATCTTCTCCTACGAGCAGTACTTC.

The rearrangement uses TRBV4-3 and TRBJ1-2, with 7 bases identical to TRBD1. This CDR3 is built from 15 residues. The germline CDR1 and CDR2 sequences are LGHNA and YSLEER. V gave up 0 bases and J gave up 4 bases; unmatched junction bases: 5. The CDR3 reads CASSQDTGVGYGYTF. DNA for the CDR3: TGCGCCAGCAGCCAAGATACAGGGGTGGGCTATGGCTACACCTTC.

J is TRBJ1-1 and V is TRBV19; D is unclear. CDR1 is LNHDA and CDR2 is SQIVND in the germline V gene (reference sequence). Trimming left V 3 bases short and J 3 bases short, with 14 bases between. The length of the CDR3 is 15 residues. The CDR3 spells CASSIGRVMDTEAFF. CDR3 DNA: TGTGCCAGTAGTATTGGGAGGGTAATGGACACTGAAGCTTTCTTT.

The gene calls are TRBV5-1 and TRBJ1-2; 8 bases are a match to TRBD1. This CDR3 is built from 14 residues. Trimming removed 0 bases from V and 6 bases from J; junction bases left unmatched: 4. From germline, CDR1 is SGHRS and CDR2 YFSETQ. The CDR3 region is CASSLGTGSDGYTF. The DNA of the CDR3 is TGCGCCAGCAGCTTGGGGACAGGGTCTGATGGCTACACCTTC.

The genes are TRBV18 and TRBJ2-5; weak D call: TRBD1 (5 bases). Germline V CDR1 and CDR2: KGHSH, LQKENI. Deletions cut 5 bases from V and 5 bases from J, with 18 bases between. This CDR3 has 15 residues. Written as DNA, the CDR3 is TGTGCCAGCTCAGGACCCGTGGGGCTTCGGGAGACCCAGTACTTC. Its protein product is CASSGPVGLRETQYF.

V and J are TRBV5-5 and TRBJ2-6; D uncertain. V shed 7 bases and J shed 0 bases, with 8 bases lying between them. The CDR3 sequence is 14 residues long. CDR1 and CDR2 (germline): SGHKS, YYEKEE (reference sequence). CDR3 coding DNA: TGTGCCAGCTTAAGAGACTCTGGGGCCAACGTCCTGACTTTC. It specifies CASLRDSGANVLTF.